One and the same sample provided the 31 T cell receptor beta chains below, sequenced in a study of blood T cells in healthy people across ages. For the second PCR, which ran for about 6 to 11 cycles, a sample-barcoded 5' primer and a J-beta primer mix were used. MiXCR, run by TCRdb on the 5' RACE reads, gives a single entry per CDR3 protein. The sample holds around 900,000 distinct CDR3 sequences; 25% to 30% are singletons and the top ten take about 18%. Input material: blood. Receptors were obtained from a woman older than 75 in good health.

As to this clonotype: This may be a read error, as it is one base from a much larger clone. The V and J genes are TRBV11-3 and TRBJ2-3; 8 bases fit TRBD1. CDR3 length: 16 amino acids. CDR1 SGHNT and CDR2 YENEEA come from the germline V gene. The CDR3 DNA follows: TGTGCCAGCAGCTTAAGAACAGGGGGTCGCACAGGTACGCAGTATTTT. Protein product: CASSLRTGGRTGTQYF.

The chain employs TRBV10-2 and TRBJ1-1, with D uncertain. Germline V CDR1 and CDR2: WSHSY, SAAADI. The V gene lost 2 bases and the J gene lost 4 bases, with 11 bases spanning the gap. The CDR3 covers 14 residues. In DNA, the CDR3 is TGCGCCAGCAGTGAGCCGGGCCTGGGCACTGAAGCTTTCTTT. This codes for CASSEPGLGTEAFF.

The V call is TRBV12-3 or TRBV12-4, the J call TRBJ2-5, with 13 bases aligning to TRBD2. The CDR3 totals 17 residues. Losses at the gene ends were 7 bases for V and 11 bases for J; bases not matched to a gene: 19. The CDR3 protein is CASNRLAGGILGNEQYF. The CDR3 DNA is TGTGCCAGCAACCGACTAGCGGGGGGTATCTTAGGGAATGAGCAGTACTTC.

Concerning this clonotype itself: Given a much more abundant clone one base away, this may be a read error. The V gene is TRBV5-6, the J gene TRBJ2-1; 10 bases fit TRBD2. The end of the DNA aligns better with TRBJ2-7, so the J call may be wrong. The CDR3 runs to 15 residues. Germline loops: CDR1 SGHDT, CDR2 YYEEEE. CDR3 sequence: CASSSGLAHYNEQYF. The CDR3, as DNA: TGTGCCAGCAGCTCGGGACTAGCGCACTACAATGAGCAGTACTTC.

This clonotype was counted many times. V gene TRBV18 combines with J gene TRBJ2-7; D is perhaps TRBD1 or TRBD2 (6 bases each). V was clipped by 6 bases and J by 4 bases, with 16 bases between them. The germline V gene encodes CDR1 KGHSH and CDR2 LQKENI. The CDR3 has 14 residues. The DNA for the CDR3 is TGTGCCAGCTCCTCGGGGGTCACAGGGTACGAGCAGTACTTC. Protein sequence: CASSSGVTGYEQYF.

In this sample, this clonotype turned up a few times. This may come from a read error, since a much larger clone is one base off. The chain couples TRBV20-1 to TRBJ2-5, with D perhaps assigned TRBD1 or TRBD2 (6 bases each). CDR3 size: 13 residues. Germline lookup yields CDR1 DFQATT and CDR2 SNEGSKA (reference sequence). Trimming took 0 bases from V and 5 from J, leaving 10 bases between them. CDR3 coding DNA: TGCAGTGCTAGAGATCAAGGGGGGGAGACCCAGTACTTC. It codes for CSARDQGGETQYF.

The sample holds a few counts of this clonotype. The V call is TRBV6-1, the J call TRBJ1-5, with TRBD1 as a possible D gene (5 bases). Germline values: CDR1 MNHNS, CDR2 SASEGT. V lost 3 bases and J lost 0, with 9 bases in between. The CDR3 sequence is 15 residues long. The CDR3 coding sequence is TGTGCCAGCAGTGAGGGGGGAATTAGCAATCAGCCCCAGCATTTT. Translating gives CASSEGGISNQPQHF.

About this clonotype itself: This sequence may be a read error, since a much larger clone differs from it by one base. The rearrangement uses TRBV10-3 and TRBJ2-7; tentatively, D is TRBD1 or TRBD2 (6 bases each). CDR3 length equals 13 residues. V lost 7 bases and J lost 7, with 17 bases in between. Germline loops: CDR1 ENHRY, CDR2 SYGVKD. The CDR3 here is CAIKGGTYNEQYF. Written as DNA, the CDR3 is TGTGCCATCAAGGGGGGTACCTACAATGAGCAGTACTTC.

Comments on this clonotype: The junction departs from germline at one end; a sequencing error may be responsible. The genes are TRBV7-2 and TRBJ2-1; 10 positions match TRBD1. The CDR3 has 15 amino acids. Germline V gives CDR1 SGHTA, CDR2 FQGNSA. As DNA, the CDR3 is TGTGTCAGCAGCTTAAGGGACAGGGGTTTCGGTGAGCAGTTCTTC. It specifies CVSSLRDRGFGEQFF. The complete variable domain, with remaining parts taken from reference TRBV7-2 and TRBJ2-1, reads GAGVSQSPSNKVTEKGKDVELRCDPISGHTALYWYRQSLGQGLEFLIYFQGNSAPDKSGLPSDRFSAERTGGSVSTLTIQRTQQEDSAVYLCVSSLRDRGFGEQFFGPGTRLTVL.

This clonotype was observed a handful of times. The CDR3 sequence is CSAKGGGFSGYQPQHF. CDR3 sequence (DNA): TGCAGTGCCAAAGGAGGAGGGTTCTCGGGATATCAGCCCCAGCATTTT. The rearrangement links TRBV20-1 to TRBJ1-5; D not resolved. The CDR3 is 16 residues long. The germline gives CDR1 DFQATT, CDR2 SNEGSKA (reference sequence). V was trimmed by 6 bases and J by 5 bases, leaving 23 bases between them.

This clonotype was seen repeatedly, ten times or more. The gene calls are TRBV20-1 and TRBJ2-5, with 9 bases that match TRBD2. After removal of 3 bases from V and 8 bases from J, the junction contained 13 bases not matched to a gene. This CDR3 has 15 residues. Germline V gene data show CDR1 as DFQATT and CDR2 as SNEGSKA (reference sequence). CDR3 loop: CSASPLASGASTQYF. Written as DNA, the CDR3 is TGCAGTGCTAGTCCACTTGCTAGCGGGGCTAGCACCCAGTACTTC.

The sample holds a few counts of this clonotype. This chain links TRBV11-2 with TRBJ2-1; no reliable D call. CDR3 length: 13 amino acids. CDR1 is SGHAT and CDR2 is FQNNGV in the germline V gene. Trimming left V 4 bases short and J 3 bases short, with 7 bases between. CDR3 protein: CASSSYGYNEQFF. CDR3 bases: TGTGCCAGCAGCTCTTACGGCTACAATGAGCAGTTCTTC.

There are many counts of this clonotype. The chain combines TRBV6-2 or TRBV6-3 with TRBJ2-1, with a possible D match to TRBD2 (6 bases). CDR1 and CDR2 (germline): MNHEY, SVGEGT. V dropped 6 bases and J dropped 7 bases, with 19 bases sitting between them. The CDR3 loop spans 15 amino acids. CDR3 sequence reads: CASRSPRDAENEQFF. CDR3 nucleotides: TGTGCCAGCAGATCCCCGCGGGACGCAGAAAATGAGCAGTTCTTC.

This clonotype was observed a few times. This chain joins TRBV10-2 and TRBJ1-6; tentatively, D is TRBD1 (5 bases). This CDR3 is built from 14 residues. Germline CDR1 WSHSY, CDR2 SAAADI. V lost 10 bases to trimming and J lost 7 bases, with 17 bases between them. The CDR3 coding sequence is TGCGCCACGGGGGAGGGGCAGGGAAATTCACCCCTCCACTTT. Protein sequence: CATGEGQGNSPLHF.

This rearrangement joins TRBV5-1 to TRBJ1-1; TRBD1 agrees at 9 bases. The CDR3 has 18 amino acids. V shed 2 bases, J shed 4 bases, and the junction held 15 bases outside the gene matches. The germline V gene encodes CDR1 SGHRS and CDR2 YFSETQ. DNA for the CDR3: TGCGCCAGCAGCTTACGGACAGGGGATCAATTTGAGGGCACTGAAGCTTTCTTT. Its protein is CASSLRTGDQFEGTEAFF.

This clonotype was detected ten times or more. This chain uses TRBV6-6 with TRBJ2-7; 7 nucleotides align to TRBD1. V lost 5 bases to trimming and J lost 2 bases; unmatched junction nucleotides: 15. The CDR3 is made up of 17 amino acids. The germline V gene encodes CDR1 MNHNY and CDR2 SVGAGI (reference sequence). CDR3 residues: CASSITRARQGPYEQYF. CDR3 coding DNA: TGTGCCAGCAGTATTACTCGGGCTCGACAGGGACCCTACGAGCAGTACTTC.

Points on this clonotype: A read error is possible here, since a much larger clone lies one base away. V is TRBV27 and J is TRBJ2-5; TRBD1 aligns across 7 bases. J was trimmed by 11 bases and V by 2 bases; bases with no gene match: 14. This CDR3 comprises 15 residues. CDR1 and CDR2 (germline): MNHEY, SMNVEV (reference sequence). CDR3 loop: CASSLVKGANNEQYF. The DNA for the CDR3 is TGTGCCAGCAGTTTAGTGAAGGGGGCGAATAATGAGCAGTACTTC.

The J gene is TRBJ2-2, the V gene TRBV7-2, with D perhaps matching TRBD1 (6 bases). The V end lost 7 bases, the J end lost 0 bases, and 12 bases lay between the germline ends. Germline V lookup: CDR1 SGHTA, CDR2 FQGNSA. This CDR3 region has 15 residues. CDR3 residues: CASILDSTNTGELFF. The CDR3, as DNA: TGTGCCAGCATCCTGGACAGCACGAACACCGGGGAGCTGTTTTTT.

This clonotype has more than one count but fewer than ten. A much bigger clone sits one base away, suggesting this may be a read error. V usage is TRBV12-3 or TRBV12-4 and J usage is TRBJ2-3; D unresolved. V lost 5 bases to trimming and J lost 2 bases, with 11 bases between them. CDR3 length equals 14 residues. CDR3 loop: CASSLDIVTDTQYF. Written as DNA, the CDR3 is TGTGCCAGCAGTCTTGATATCGTCACAGATACGCAGTATTTT.

This clonotype occurred a few times. V gene TRBV7-2 combines with J gene TRBJ1-4; 9 bases agree with TRBD1. Germline CDR1 SGHTA, CDR2 FQGNSA. V gave up 4 bases and J gave up 8 bases; unmatched junction bases: 8. The CDR3 has 15 amino acids. CDR3 region: CASSSVGTGLEKLFF. The CDR3 DNA is TGTGCCAGCAGCTCCGTGGGGACAGGGCTAGAAAAACTGTTTTTT.

A note on this clonotype: One base away lies a much larger clone, so this may be a sequencing read error. The genes are TRBV7-9 and TRBJ2-7, with 7 bases matching TRBD2. This CDR3 region has 14 residues. Germline CDR1 SEHNR, CDR2 FQNEAQ (reference sequence). DNA for the CDR3: TGTGCCGGCAGCTTTGAGGGGAGGGGCTACGAGCAGTACTTC. Translated: CAGSFEGRGYEQYF.

The chain couples TRBV3-1 to TRBJ1-2, with unresolved D. The CDR3 contains 13 residues. The germline V and J ends were trimmed by 4 bases and 6 bases, with 12 bases remaining between them. CDR1 LGHDT and CDR2 YNNKEL come from the germline V gene (reference sequence). The CDR3 DNA is TGTGCCAGCAGCCCACTAAGAGGGAATGGCTACACCTTC. It encodes CASSPLRGNGYTF.

Many counts were recorded for this clonotype. This chain links TRBV29-1 with TRBJ2-7; D is unresolved. There are 11 residues in the CDR3. Germline assignment: CDR1 SQVTM and CDR2 ANQGSEA. Trimming pared 3 bases from V and 3 bases from J, leaving 6 bases between. CDR3 sequence reads: CSVDMGYEQYF. The CDR3 DNA sequence: TGCAGCGTTGACATGGGCTACGAGCAGTACTTC.

This chain connects TRBV6-2 or TRBV6-3 to TRBJ1-6; 10 bases map to TRBD1. This CDR3 has 15 amino acids. The germline V gene encodes CDR1 MNHEY and CDR2 SVGEGT. With 5 bases clipped from V and 7 bases from J, the junction kept 5 bases outside the gene matches. DNA for the CDR3: TGTGCCAGCAGTCGACAGGGGGCTGAGAATTCACCCCTCCACTTT. Protein: CASSRQGAENSPLHF.

This clonotype was observed a few times. As DNA, the CDR3 is TGCAGTGCTCCGTTTGCCGGGCAGGGCGACATTCAGTACTTC. This codes for CSAPFAGQGDIQYF. The V call is TRBV20-1, the J call TRBJ2-4; D is perhaps TRBD1 (5 bases). Germline V gives CDR1 DFQATT, CDR2 SNEGSKA (reference sequence). Trimming shortened V by 5 bases and J by 8 bases, and 19 bases separated the two germline ends. CDR3 size: 14 residues.

This clonotype was found once. A single base separates this from a much larger clone, so it may be a read error. The chain has TRBV4-3 and TRBJ2-1; 9 nucleotides agree with TRBD1. Per the germline V gene, CDR1 is LGHNA and CDR2 is YSLEER. CDR3 size: 15 residues. With V trimmed by 4 bases and J by 5 bases, 6 bases remained unmatched. DNA of the CDR3: TGCGCCAGCAGCCTGGGACAGGGTGGCCACAATGAGCAGTTCTTC. Protein product: CASSLGQGGHNEQFF.

The J gene is TRBJ2-2, the V gene TRBV20-1, with D perhaps assigned TRBD1 or TRBD2 (6 bases each). The CDR3 extends over 13 amino acids. Germline V lookup: CDR1 DFQATT, CDR2 SNEGSKA (reference sequence). Between the trimmed V and J ends, which lost 6 bases and 6 bases, there was a span of 14 bases. In DNA, the CDR3 is TGCAGTGCCATCGGGGGCAGGGCCGGGGAGCTGTTTTTT. This sequence encodes CSAIGGRAGELFF.

This clonotype appeared a single time. One base away lies a much larger clone, so this may be a sequencing read error. V usage is TRBV5-4 and J usage is TRBJ2-4, with D perhaps TRBD1 (5 bases). The J call could be wrong; TRBJ2-5 is a better fit for the DNA end. CDR1 is SGHNT and CDR2 is YYREEE in the germline V gene (reference sequence). The CDR3 consists of 13 residues. The CDR3 DNA reads as TGTGCCAGCAGCTTGATGCCAGGGGAGACCCAGTACTTC. Its protein product is CASSLMPGETQYF.

This clonotype was seen at least ten times. The V and J genes are TRBV18 and TRBJ1-2; tentative D call: TRBD1 (5 bases). V dropped 2 bases and J dropped 1 base, with 17 bases sitting between them. The CDR3 runs 17 residues. Germline assignment: CDR1 KGHSH and CDR2 LQKENI. CDR3 protein: CASSPSQSRANNYGYTF. The DNA for the CDR3 is TGTGCCAGCTCACCATCTCAGTCCAGGGCCAATAACTATGGCTACACCTTC.

This clonotype has just a few counts. The gene calls are TRBV11-2 and TRBJ1-2; no clear D. Germline CDR1 is SGHAT and CDR2 is FQNNGV. The CDR3 is 14 amino acids. The V gene lost 3 bases and the J gene lost 3 bases, with 11 bases spanning the gap. The CDR3 loop reads CASSFRGIDYGYTF. The CDR3 nucleotides read TGTGCCAGCAGCTTTCGGGGTATCGACTATGGCTACACCTTC. Filled out from reference TRBV11-2 and TRBJ1-2, the complete variable domain reads EAGVAQSPRYKIIEKRQSVAFWCNPISGHATLYWYQQILGQGPKLLIQFQNNGVVDDSQLPKDRFSAERLKGVDSTLKIQPAKLEDSAVYLCASSFRGIDYGYTFGSGTRLTVV.

J is TRBJ2-3 and V is TRBV7-2; D possibly matches TRBD1 or TRBD2 (5 bases each). The V end lost 5 bases, the J end lost 4 bases, and 13 bases lay between the germline ends. CDR3 length equals 14 residues. Germline V CDR1 and CDR2: SGHTA, FQGNSA. Here the CDR3 reads CASSPKRGADTQYF. As DNA, the CDR3 is TGTGCCAGCAGCCCAAAGAGGGGAGCAGATACGCAGTATTTT.